This TCR beta chain was observed in a study of blood T cell repertoires in COVID-19. About the study: COVID-19 samples collected from the United States, Italy and Spain covered acute and convalescent phases. Sources were T cells, B-cell-depleted T cells, or PBMCs; the material itself was cDNA or gDNA.

CDR1 is SGHTA, CDR2 FQGNSA, per germline. The CDR3 consists of 16 residues. The V and J ends lost 1 base and 2 bases, in that order; junction bases with no gene match: 8. Authors' analysis steps: Reference gene primer amplification gave nucleated cell count estimates. Sequencing used immunoSEQ multiplex PCR; TCRdb keeps in-frame clones, though not all of them. V and J calls and clone size are copied from that table; D and trimming were computed from the DNA. The sample holds 200,000 or so clones, 85% to 90% seen once. The receptor comes from a woman between 50 and 59 years old with acute or convalescent COVID-19. Sequences were obtained from peripheral blood. The gene calls are TRBV7-2 and TRBJ2-7; 7 bases are a match to TRBD2. The CDR3 loop reads CASSLGSGLAAYEQYF. The CDR3 DNA reads as TGTGCCAGCAGCTTAGGATCGGGCCTAGCGGCCTACGAGCAGTACTTC.